Below are 18 T cell receptor beta chains sequenced from a single sample in a study of blood T cell repertoires in COVID-19. This table comes from immunoSEQ multiplex PCR, and its TCRdb copy is limited to in-frame clones, with some not included. The table records about 90,000 clones, around 88% of them present only once. Sequenced input: peripheral blood. These receptors were taken from a man older than 75 with active or convalescent COVID-19.

The rearrangement joins TRBV25-1 to TRBJ2-3, with 9 bases that match TRBD2. CDR1 is MGHDK and CDR2 is SYGVNS in the germline V gene. Unmatched junction bases numbered 6, after V lost 3 bases and J lost 5 bases. The CDR3 contains 15 residues. The CDR3 nucleotides are TGTGCCAGCAGTGATTCGCGGGAGGGAGGAGATACGCAGTATTTT. It codes for CASSDSREGGDTQYF.

Only a few counts were recorded for this clone. This chain connects TRBV21-1 to TRBJ2-3; TRBD1, the table's D call, was not compared with the DNA. TRBV21-1 is a pseudogene locus. This CDR3 has 15 amino acids. Written as DNA, the CDR3 is TGTGCCAGCAGCAAAAGGGGGCAGAAAACAGATACGCAGTATTTT. It translates to CASSKRGQKTDTQYF.

J is TRBJ2-7 and V is TRBV2, with 9 bases identical to TRBD1. This CDR3 is 15 amino acids long. Per the germline V gene, CDR1 is SNHLY and CDR2 is FYNNEI. Trimming removed 4 bases from V and 5 bases from J; junction bases left unmatched: 9. The CDR3 DNA reads TGTGCCAGCAGTGGTACCGGGACAGGGTATAACGAGCAGTACTTC. Its protein product is CASSGTGTGYNEQYF.

This clone came up once. The V and J genes are TRBV7-2 and TRBJ2-2; perhaps TRBD1 as D (5 bases). Germline-derived CDR1 and CDR2 are SGHTA and FQGNSA. Trimming removed 5 bases from V and 8 bases from J, with 15 bases in between. The CDR3 sequence is 14 residues long. For the CDR3, the DNA is TGTGCCAGCAGCCCACAGGTTCTAGTGGGGGAGCTGTTTTTT. Protein: CASSPQVLVGELFF.

The chain combines TRBV7-2 with TRBJ2-1, with TRBD2 matching 10 bases. The CDR3 has 16 residues. V was pared by 1 base and J by 8 bases, with 8 bases of the junction left unmatched. Germline CDR1 reads SGHTA; CDR2 reads FQGNSA. CDR3 bases: TGTGCCAGCAGCTTAGGAATAGCGGGAGGAGGCTATGAGCAGTTCTTC. Translation: CASSLGIAGGGYEQFF.

This chain connects TRBV10-3 to TRBJ2-2; 10 nucleotides line up with TRBD2. Per germline, CDR1 ENHRY and CDR2 SYGVKD. J gave up 7 bases and V 4 bases, and 12 bases lay outside the gene matches. The CDR3 consists of 17 residues. The CDR3 spells CAISGRGLAGVVGELFF. In DNA, the CDR3 is TGTGCCATCAGTGGACGAGGGCTAGCGGGAGTTGTCGGGGAGCTGTTTTTT.

The chain employs TRBV5-4 and TRBJ2-3; 14 bases line up with TRBD2. Germline V gene lookup returns CDR1 SGHNT and CDR2 YYREEE (reference sequence). Trimming cost V 4 bases and J 3 bases; bases outside gene matches: 4. The CDR3 contains 16 residues. CDR3 sequence reads: CASSQGLAGVTDTQYF. For the CDR3, the DNA is TGTGCCAGCAGCCAGGGACTAGCGGGAGTTACAGATACGCAGTATTTT.

The chain combines TRBV4-2 with TRBJ2-2; 15 nucleotides match TRBD2. The germline CDR1 and CDR2 sequences are LGHNA and YNFKEQ. V lost 3 bases to trimming and J lost 3 bases; unmatched junction nucleotides: 2. CDR3 length: 17 amino acids. CDR3 amino acids: CASSHGLAGGYTGELFF. The CDR3 DNA is TGTGCCAGCAGCCACGGACTAGCGGGAGGGTACACCGGGGAGCTGTTTTTT.

The rearrangement links TRBV19 to TRBJ1-1, with no clear D. Germline lookup yields CDR1 LNHDA and CDR2 SQIVND (reference sequence). The length of the CDR3 is 13 residues. V lost 5 bases and J 1 base, leaving 8 bases between the germline ends. CDR3 nucleotide sequence: TGTGCCAGTAGTGAGGCCCCGAACACTGAAGCTTTCTTT. It is translated as CASSEAPNTEAFF. Looking up the rest from reference TRBV19 and TRBJ1-1 gives the full variable domain: DGGITQSPKYLFRKEGQNVTLSCEQNLNHDAMYWYRQDPGQGLRLIYYSQIVNDFQKGDIAEGYSVSREKKESFPLTVTSAQKNPTAFYLCASSEAPNTEAFFGQGTRLTVV.

The chain carries TRBV28 and TRBJ2-7; 9 bases map to TRBD1. The CDR3 spans 14 residues. Trimming cost V 8 bases and J 0 bases; bases outside gene matches: 5. Germline lookup yields CDR1 MDHEN and CDR2 SYDVKM. CDR3 nucleotide sequence: TGTGCCAGCGGGACAGGGTCGAGCTCCTACGAGCAGTACTTC. As protein: CASGTGSSSYEQYF. The full variable domain, completed using reference TRBV28 and TRBJ2-7, is DVKVTQSSRYLVKRTGEKVFLECVQDMDHENMFWYRQDPGLGLRLIYFSYDVKMKEKGDIPEGYSVSREKKERFSLILESASTNQTSMYLCASGTGSSSYEQYFGPGTRLTVT.

This rearrangement joins TRBV6-5 to TRBJ2-1, with D possibly matching TRBD2 (5 bases). The germline CDR1 and CDR2 sequences are MNHEY and SVGAGI. The CDR3 has 15 residues. V was cut by 5 bases and J by 0 bases, with 11 bases left in between. CDR3 protein: CASSPLATSYNEQFF. CDR3 nucleotide sequence: TGTGCCAGCAGTCCTTTAGCGACCTCCTACAATGAGCAGTTCTTC.

This chain links TRBV3-1 (or the pseudogene TRBV3-2) with TRBJ1-2; D uncertain. Germline assignment: CDR1 LGHDT and CDR2 YNNKEL (reference sequence). The CDR3 loop spans 13 amino acids. V was pared by 3 bases and J by 3 bases, with 8 bases between. DNA of the CDR3: TGTGCCAGCAGCCAGCTAGCGGACTATGGCTACACCTTC. It encodes CASSQLADYGYTF.

This chain connects TRBV30 to TRBJ1-1; D is uncertain. V shed 2 bases and J shed 4 bases, with 11 bases lying between them. This CDR3 comprises 13 residues. The germline V gene has CDR1 GTSNPN and CDR2 SVGIG (reference sequence). The CDR3 DNA is TGTGCCTGGAGTCGCGGGGTGGGCACTGAAGCTTTCTTT. It translates to CAWSRGVGTEAFF.

V usage is TRBV5-6 and J usage is TRBJ1-6; possibly TRBD1 for D (6 bases). With 4 bases removed from V and 11 bases from J, the gap between germline ends came to 10 bases. This CDR3 region has 12 residues. Per the germline V gene, CDR1 is SGHDT and CDR2 is YYEEEE. CDR3 amino acids: CASSRDTPPLHF. The CDR3 DNA reads TGTGCCAGCAGCCGGGACACCCCACCCCTCCACTTT.

Regarding this clone: Compared with germline, one end of the junction differs, possibly owing to a read error. The chain is built from TRBV12-5 and TRBJ1-2; weak D call: TRBD1 (6 bases). This CDR3 is built from 13 residues. Germline lookup yields CDR1 LGHNT and CDR2 FRNRAP. The CDR3 bases are TGTGCTTGTGGTTTGGAGGGGGGCCGGGGGGCCACCTTC. Translating it yields CACGLEGGRGATF.

This sequence joins TRBV5-4 and TRBJ2-1; TRBD2 matches at 13 bases. After removal of 2 bases from V and 9 bases from J, the junction contained 5 bases not matched to a gene. CDR1 and CDR2 (germline): SGHNT, YYREEE (reference sequence). CDR3 length equals 15 residues. As DNA, the CDR3 is TGTGCCAGCAGCTTCACGGGACTAGCGGGACTTGAGCAGTTCTTC. It is translated as CASSFTGLAGLEQFF.

The chain links TRBV3-1 (or the pseudogene TRBV3-2) to TRBJ2-7, with a tentative D call TRBD2 (6 bases). The germline V gene encodes CDR1 LGHDT and CDR2 YNNKEL (reference sequence). The V and J ends lost 4 bases and 6 bases respectively, with 22 bases between them. The CDR3 is made up of 16 amino acids. The CDR3: CASSRAARDSGSEQYF. In DNA form, the CDR3 reads TGTGCCAGCAGCCGGGCCGCCCGGGACTCAGGGAGCGAGCAGTACTTC.

The rearrangement uses TRBV7-9 and TRBJ2-5, with 9 bases lining up with TRBD2. The CDR3 loop spans 15 amino acids. J was trimmed by 5 bases and V by 3 bases; bases with no gene match: 7. Germline lookup yields CDR1 SEHNR and CDR2 FQNEAQ (reference sequence). This chain's CDR3 is CASSLGLAGSETQYF. The CDR3 region has the DNA TGTGCCAGCAGCTTGGGGCTAGCGGGAAGCGAGACCCAGTACTTC.